These 30 T cell receptor delta chains came from one sample sequenced in a study of γδ T cells in repeated Plasmodium falciparum infection. TCRdb re-called the multiplex PCR reads through CATT. The sample includes about 48,000 delta-chain clones, 1.6% of them seen just once. Gammadelta T cells were flow-sorted from PBMC into Vgamma9/Vdelta2+ and Vdelta2-negative populations for bulk analysis. Input material: gamma-delta T cells from blood. All receptors derive from a pool of human donors (malaria-infected and uninfected, not separated).

This clone was seen a few times. TCRdb's listed protein matches a much larger clone and diverges from this DNA's translation at residue 15, likely through a read error; the protein shown comes from the DNA. The CDR3 loop is CALGERPPGDITDKRIF. CDR3 bases: TGTGCTCTTGGGGAACGGCCTCCGGGGGATATAACCGATAAACGCATCTTT. The V segment is TRDV1, and no J call was made; the table's D call TRDD3 went unverified against the DNA. CDR3 length equals 17 residues. Germline V gene sequence: CDR1 TSWWSYY, CDR2 QGS.

This clone was seen more than once but under ten times. A far larger clone is just one base off, so this is likely a read error. Other nucleotide sequences from this sample produce the same CDR3. The gene calls are TRDV3 and TRDJ1; maybe TRDD3 (7 bases). The length of the CDR3 is 17 residues. Germline CDR1 reads TVYSNPD; CDR2 reads GDNSRS (reference sequence). Trimming took 3 bases from V and 2 from J, leaving 25 bases between them. Written as DNA, the CDR3 is TGTGCCTTCGGCCCTTCCCCTTCCCTGGGGGCTACCGATAAACTCATCTTT. Amino acids: CAFGPSPSLGATDKLIF.

With respect to this clone: One base separates it from a far larger clone, so it is likely a read error. In the same sample, other DNA sequences code for this CDR3. This rearrangement joins TRDV1 to TRDJ1; D perhaps matches TRDD2 (5 bases). The J gene was missing in TCRdb and was found by matching the end of the DNA to germline. Germline V gives CDR1 TSWWSYY, CDR2 QGS. Trimming cost V 1 base and J 5 bases, with 11 bases left between them. This CDR3 is built from 14 residues. The CDR3 DNA sequence: TGTGCTCTTGGGGAACATGGCCTTCTTGATAAACTCATCTTT. As protein: CALGEHGLLDKLIF.

This clone was detected a few times. This sequence is one base from a far larger clone and is likely a read error. This sample includes further DNA sequences coding for the same CDR3. This rearrangement joins TRDV1 to TRDJ3, with D unresolved. TCRdb leaves out the J gene; it was filled in here by matching the DNA to germline. Between the trimmed V and J ends, which lost 6 bases and 0 bases, there was a span of 18 bases. This CDR3 region has 19 residues. Per germline, CDR1 TSWWSYY and CDR2 QGS. For the CDR3, the DNA is TGTGCTCTTGGAGAGTCTCTATTGAGATTCTCCTGGGACACCCGACAGATGTTTTTC. This translates into CALGESLLRFSWDTRQMFF.

This clone was seen only a few times. The TCRdb protein, from a much larger clone, departs from this DNA's translation at residue 6, likely by read error; the protein shown derives from the DNA. V and J are TRDV1 and TRDJ1; weak D call: TRDD3 (6 bases). Because TCRdb records no J gene, it was assigned here through a match of the DNA to germline. This CDR3 region has 19 residues. Germline CDR1 TSWWSYY, CDR2 QGS. With 2 bases removed from V and 0 bases from J, the gap between germline ends came to 22 bases. CDR3 sequence reads: CALGEGSRPTGMYTDKLIF. The CDR3 region has the DNA TGTGCTCTTGGGGAAGGGAGTAGACCTACTGGGATGTACACCGATAAACTCATCTTT.

Within the sample, this clone is medium-sized. Within the sample, other DNA sequences also encode this same CDR3. The chain joins TRDV1 to TRDJ1, with D tentatively TRDD2 (7 bases). The V end was cut by 0 bases, the J end by 0 bases, with 35 bases between. In germline, CDR1 is TSWWSYY, CDR2 QGS. The CDR3 covers 24 residues. The CDR3: CALGELGFLLPRRFLGRNTDKLIF. For the CDR3, the DNA is TGTGCTCTTGGGGAACTCGGTTTCTTACTTCCTAGACGATTCCTGGGGCGAAACACCGATAAACTCATCTTT.

In its sample, this clone was seen many times. The protein recorded in TCRdb matches a much larger clone and deviates from this DNA's translation at residue 10, suggesting a read error; the protein here is obtained by translating the DNA. The V call is TRDV2, the J call TRDJ1, with D perhaps matching TRDD3 (5 bases). The J gene is not listed in TCRdb, so it was assigned here from a DNA match to germline. With 1 base removed from V and 2 bases from J, the gap between germline ends came to 13 bases. CDR1 and CDR2 (germline): GEAIGNYY, EKD. CDR3 length: 15 residues. Here the CDR3 reads CACDTGGPRTDKLIF. The CDR3, as DNA: TGTGCCTGTGACACGGGGGGTCCGAGAACCGATAAACTCATCTTT.

Comment on this clone: TCRdb has a much larger clone's protein, which differs at residue 13 from the translation of this DNA, likely because of a read error; what is shown is the protein translated from the DNA. V and J are TRDV2 and TRDJ3; 9 bases agree with TRDD3. The J gene is absent in TCRdb and was assigned here via DNA matching to germline. Germline CDR1 reads GEAIGNYY; CDR2 reads EKD. CDR3 length: 16 residues. CDR3 residues: CACDELGELGTRKMFF. In DNA form, the CDR3 reads TGTGCCTGTGACGAACTGGGGGAACTCGGCACCCGAAAGATGTTTTTC.

This clone was counted only a few times. The protein held in TCRdb is that of a much larger clone and does not match this DNA's translation at residue 7, likely because of a read error; the protein shown is translated from the DNA. The rearrangement uses TRDV1 and TRDJ1; D gene uncertain. The J gene, missing from TCRdb, was assigned here through DNA to germline matching. Germline CDR1 TSWWSYY, CDR2 QGS. This CDR3 comprises 13 residues. Trimming stripped 2 bases from V and 1 base from J, with 5 bases between. The CDR3 loop is CALGEACTDKLIF. CDR3 sequence (DNA): TGTGCTCTTGGGGAAGCCTGCACCGATAAACTCATCTTT.

At least ten counts were recorded for this clone. The TCRdb protein comes from a much larger clone and disagrees with this DNA's translation at residue 12, likely due to a read error; the protein given here is derived from the DNA. The chain has TRDV1 and TRDJ1; D possibly corresponds to TRDD3 (6 bases). The J gene was missing in TCRdb and was found by matching the end of the DNA to germline. Trimming left V 2 bases short and J 9 bases short, with 19 bases between. The CDR3 sequence is 15 residues long. Germline loops: CDR1 TSWWSYY, CDR2 QGS. Here the CDR3 reads CALGEAAGVPNELIF. In DNA, the CDR3 is TGTGCTCTTGGGGAAGCGGCTGGGGTCCCGAATGAACTCATCTTT.

This clone was counted many times. The TCRdb record carries a much larger clone's protein, which differs from this DNA's translation at residue 11; a read error is the likely cause, and the protein listed here is the DNA translation. This rearrangement joins TRDV1 to TRDJ1; TRDD3 matches 8 bases. The V gene's germline CDR1 is TSWWSYY and CDR2 QGS. The CDR3 is 20 residues long. J lost 1 base, V lost 1 base, and 17 bases had no gene match. This chain's CDR3 is CALGEPSPPKHWGLTDKLIF. The CDR3 nucleotides are TGTGCTCTTGGGGAACCCAGCCCTCCCAAACACTGGGGGCTCACCGATAAACTCATCTTT.

This clone appeared a few times. TCRdb's listed protein matches a much larger clone and diverges from this DNA's translation at residue 14, likely through a read error; the protein shown comes from the DNA. V gene TRDV1 combines with J gene TRDJ1; possible D gene TRDD3, 5 bases. The J gene, not given by TCRdb, was assigned here from a germline match of the nucleotide sequence. CDR3 length: 17 amino acids. Trimming shortened V by 0 bases and J by 9 bases, and 23 bases separated the two germline ends. Germline V CDR1 and CDR2: TSWWSYY, QGS. The CDR3 reads CALGELRPGGGHFELIF. CDR3 DNA sequence: TGTGCTCTTGGGGAACTCAGGCCCGGCGGGGGCCACTTTGAACTCATCTTT.

About this clone itself: The TCRdb record carries a much larger clone's protein, which differs from this DNA's translation at residue 16; a read error is the likely cause, and the protein listed here is the DNA translation. This chain joins TRDV1 and TRDJ1; TRDD3 agrees at 9 bases. TCRdb is silent on the J gene; assignment here came from matching the DNA to germline. Germline CDR1 TSWWSYY, CDR2 QGS. This CDR3 spans 22 amino acids. V dropped 4 bases and J dropped 3; count of bases not matched to a gene: 27. This CDR3 is CALGVFNNILNWGTPLADKLIF. The CDR3 nucleotides are TGTGCTCTTGGGGTCTTCAATAATATTCTAAACTGGGGGACACCATTAGCCGATAAACTCATCTTT.

Turning to this clone: A single base is all that separates this from a far larger clone, so a read error is likely. The sample has other DNA sequences that encode this CDR3 too. CDR3 DNA: TGTGCCTGTGACACCGACAACTGGGGGATACGCGTCTTGCCAATCACACCCCCTCGGATCTTT. It codes for CACDTDNWGIRVLPITPPRIF. The V gene call is TRDV2, and the J gene call is absent; the table names TRDD3, a call not compared with the DNA. The CDR3 has 21 residues. Germline loops: CDR1 GEAIGNYY, CDR2 EKD.

Details on this clone: The protein TCRdb gives is from a much larger clone and does not agree with this DNA's translation at residue 14, likely a read error; the protein shown here comes from the DNA. The chain has TRDV1 and TRDJ1; 9 bases are a match to TRDD2. Since TCRdb gives no J gene, matching the DNA to germline was used here to assign it. Germline trimming cut 1 base from V and 2 bases from J; bases unmatched to any gene: 20. This CDR3 comprises 21 residues. The V gene's germline CDR1 is TSWWSYY and CDR2 QGS. The CDR3 region is CALGERRYLPTGVRCTDKLIF. The CDR3 DNA sequence: TGTGCTCTTGGGGAACGTCGGTACCTTCCTACGGGGGTCCGCTGTACCGATAAACTCATCTTT.

The chain carries TRDV1 and TRDJ1, with 12 bases that match TRDD3. Here the J gene came from matching the DNA to germline, since TCRdb omits it. Germline V CDR1 and CDR2: TSWWSYY, QGS. The CDR3 is 26 amino acids. Trimming removed 4 bases from V and 1 base from J; junction bases left unmatched: 34. The CDR3 DNA reads as TGTGCTCTTGGGGTCCCGACCTCTTACTCGCCTTGGTACTGGGGGATACTAGGGCCTTGCACCGATAAACTCATCTTT. Translation: CALGVPTSYSPWYWGILGPCTDKLIF.

In this sample, this clone turned up a few times. Since a far larger clone is one base different, this is likely a read error. Different DNA sequences within this sample yield the same CDR3. This sequence joins TRDV1 and TRDJ1; 10 bases agree with TRDD3. The J gene, left out of TCRdb, was set here by checking the DNA against germline. Trimming cost V 5 bases and J 3 bases; bases outside gene matches: 18. The CDR3 sequence is 19 residues long. The germline CDR1 and CDR2 sequences are TSWWSYY and QGS. DNA for the CDR3: TGTGCTCTTGGGTACAATCTGCGGCGGGGGATACGTGTTTCCGATAAACTCATCTTT. Translating gives CALGYNLRRGIRVSDKLIF.

There are a few counts of this clone. TCRdb assigns this DNA the protein of a much larger clone, which departs from its translation at residue 10; this likely reflects a read error, and the protein shown comes from translating the DNA. V gene TRDV2 combines with J gene TRDJ1; D possibly corresponds to TRDD3 (6 bases). Assignment of the J gene here rests on matching the DNA to germline, because TCRdb gives none. In germline, CDR1 is GEAIGNYY, CDR2 EKD. V shed 3 bases and J shed 0 bases, with 25 bases lying between them. The CDR3 totals 19 residues. CDR3 DNA: TGTGCCTGTGACTCCCAGATTACTGGGAGATACCCTGACACCGATAAACTCATCTTT. Protein sequence: CACDSQITGRYPDTDKLIF.

Comments on this clone: The protein TCRdb gives is from a much larger clone and does not agree with this DNA's translation at residue 18, likely a read error; the protein shown here comes from the DNA. This chain links TRDV1 with TRDJ2; 9 bases line up with TRDD3. TCRdb carries no J gene annotation; the J gene was assigned here by matching the DNA with germline. CDR3 size: 23 residues. Germline assignment: CDR1 TSWWSYY and CDR2 QGS. V gave up 2 bases and J gave up 7 bases; unmatched junction bases: 29. CDR3 DNA: TGTGCTCTTGGGGAAACGATCCTACGGTCGATGAGGGGGATACTAAGGGGGATAGCACAACTCTTCTTT. It is translated as CALGETILRSMRGILRGIAQLFF.

Only a few counts were recorded for this clone. The likely explanation is a read error, given a far larger clone one base away. Distinct nucleotide sequences in the sample also encode this CDR3. The J gene went uncalled, whereas the V gene is TRDV1; the D call TRDD3 from the table was never checked on the DNA. This CDR3 spans 27 amino acids. Per germline, CDR1 TSWWSYY and CDR2 QGS. CDR3 region: CALGELVFCLLGPPTGGPTLYTDKLIF. CDR3 DNA sequence: TGTGCTCTTGGGGAACTAGTATTTTGTCTCCTAGGCCCCCCAACTGGGGGTCCTACTTTGTACACCGATAAACTTATCTTT.

At least ten counts were recorded for this clone. The DNA of the CDR3 is TGTGCTCTTGGGGAACCAGCCTTCCTGGCCGGCTGGGACCATTTCGGCAATAAACTCATCTTT. Residues: CALGEPAFLAGWDHFGNKLIF. The chain carries TRDV1 and TRDJ1; 7 bases map to TRDD2. This CDR3 has 21 residues. Germline V gene sequence: CDR1 TSWWSYY, CDR2 QGS. The V segment lost 1 base and the J segment 6 bases; nucleotides outside the gene matches: 26.

This clone was counted many times. TCRdb's listed protein matches a much larger clone and diverges from this DNA's translation at residue 11, likely through a read error; the protein shown comes from the DNA. The chain links TRDV1 to TRDJ1, with D hard to call. V was cut by 2 bases and J by 3 bases, with 22 bases left in between. This CDR3 is 18 amino acids long. Germline V gene lookup returns CDR1 TSWWSYY and CDR2 QGS. This CDR3 reads CALGESRVRLWIPDKLIF. CDR3 bases: TGTGCTCTTGGGGAAAGTCGGGTACGTTTGTGGATTCCCGATAAACTCATCTTT.

In this sample, this clone turned up many times. Since a much larger clone is just one base distant, this may be a read error. This rearrangement joins TRDV1 to TRDJ1; 8 bases line up with TRDD3. CDR1 is TSWWSYY and CDR2 is QGS in the germline V gene. V dropped 4 bases and J dropped 0; count of bases not matched to a gene: 22. The CDR3 contains 21 residues. This chain's CDR3 is CALGAYLPSYHLWGNTDKLIF. The CDR3 DNA reads as TGTGCTCTTGGGGCGTACCTCCCGTCCTACCACCTCTGGGGGAACACCGATAAACTCATCTTT.

Turning to this clone: TCRdb has a much larger clone's protein, which differs at residue 7 from the translation of this DNA, likely because of a read error; what is shown is the protein translated from the DNA. CDR3 nucleotide sequence: TGTGCTCTTGGGGAACTTAGATTGCACGGGGGATACACCGATAAACTCATCTTT. Encoded protein: CALGELRLHGGYTDKLIF. The chain is built from TRDV1 and TRDJ1; 7 bases are shared with TRDD3. In the absence of a J gene in TCRdb, the DNA was matched to germline to assign it here. Germline V lookup: CDR1 TSWWSYY, CDR2 QGS. V lost 0 bases, J lost 0 bases, and 10 bases stayed unmatched. This CDR3 is built from 18 residues.

This clone was counted many times. A far larger clone differs by one base, so this is likely a read error. The sample holds other DNA sequences that translate to the same CDR3. With the J gene uncalled, the V gene is TRDV2; TRDD3, the table's D call, was not compared with the DNA. This CDR3 spans 16 amino acids. Per germline, CDR1 GEAIGNYY and CDR2 EKD. CDR3 in DNA: TGTGCCTGTGACTCCCTTACTGGGGGTTACACCGATAAGCTCATCTTT. This codes for CACDSLTGGYTDKLIF.

Notes on this clone: A single base is all that separates this from a far larger clone, so a read error is likely. This sample includes further DNA sequences coding for the same CDR3. The V gene reported is TRDV1; the J gene is uncalled; the D call in the table, TRDD3, was not verified against the DNA. CDR1 and CDR2 (germline): TSWWSYY, QGS. The CDR3 has 16 amino acids. The CDR3 bases are TGTGCTCTTGGGAATAACTGGGGGATACACGTCGATAAGCTCATCTTT. It yields the protein CALGNNWGIHVDKLIF.

As regards this clone: A far larger clone is off by one base, so a read error is likely. The identical CDR3 is also encoded by other nucleotide sequences in the sample. The chain uses TRDV1 and TRDJ1; 10 positions agree with TRDD3. As TCRdb names no J gene, one was assigned here on the basis of a DNA match to germline. The CDR3 is 20 residues long. Germline assignment: CDR1 TSWWSYY and CDR2 QGS. In nucleotides, the CDR3 is TGTGCTCTCGGGGAACCTTCTTACCTTACTGGGGGATGTTACACCGATAAACTCATCTTT. Amino acids: CALGEPSYLTGGCYTDKLIF.

This chain joins TRDV2 and TRDJ1; 13 bases are shared with TRDD3. TCRdb lists no J gene, so it was determined here by aligning the DNA to germline. From germline, CDR1 is GEAIGNYY and CDR2 EKD. V lost 3 bases to trimming and J lost 1 base; unmatched junction nucleotides: 10. The CDR3 is made up of 18 amino acids. The chain's CDR3 is CACDGLTGGYGSTDKLIF. CDR3 in DNA: TGTGCCTGTGACGGGTTGACTGGGGGATACGGGAGCACCGATAAACTCATCTTT.

This clone came up a few times. This likely came from a read error, as a far larger clone is one base away. The same CDR3 also results from other DNA sequences found in this sample. The chain is built from TRDV3 and TRDJ1, with a possible D match to TRDD2 (5 bases). TCRdb gives no J gene; it was assigned here by matching the DNA to germline. CDR1 TVYSNPD and CDR2 GDNSRS come from the germline V gene (reference sequence). V shed 5 bases and J shed 0 bases, with 37 bases lying between them. The CDR3 is 21 amino acids. The CDR3 here is CAANKPPPSSTGQGYTDKLIF. The CDR3 DNA reads as TGTGCCGCTAATAAACCTCCCCCTTCATCCACCGGCCAGGGGTACACCGATAAACTCATCTTT.

As concerns this clone: The protein TCRdb lists belongs to a much larger clone and differs from this DNA's translation at residue 3, which points to a read error; the protein shown is made from the DNA. J is TRDJ1 and V is TRDV2, with 13 bases identical to TRDD3. The CDR3 covers 20 residues. Germline values: CDR1 GEAIGNYY, CDR2 EKD. CDR3 loop: CARDTVIRTGGYAPTDKLIF. CDR3 nucleotide sequence: TGTGCCCGTGACACAGTCATACGTACTGGGGGATACGCGCCCACCGATAAACTCATCTTT.